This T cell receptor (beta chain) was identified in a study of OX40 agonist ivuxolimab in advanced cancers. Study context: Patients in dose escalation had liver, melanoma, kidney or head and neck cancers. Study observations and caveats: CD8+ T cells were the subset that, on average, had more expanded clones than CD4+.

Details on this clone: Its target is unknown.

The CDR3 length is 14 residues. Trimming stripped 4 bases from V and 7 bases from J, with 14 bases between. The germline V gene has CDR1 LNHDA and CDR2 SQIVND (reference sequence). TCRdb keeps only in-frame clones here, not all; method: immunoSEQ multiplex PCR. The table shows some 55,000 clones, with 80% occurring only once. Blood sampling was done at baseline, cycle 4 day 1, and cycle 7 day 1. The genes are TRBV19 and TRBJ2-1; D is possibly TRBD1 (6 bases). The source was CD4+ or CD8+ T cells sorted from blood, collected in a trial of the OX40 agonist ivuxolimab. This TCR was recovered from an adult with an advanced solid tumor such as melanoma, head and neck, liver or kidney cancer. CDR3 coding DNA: TGTGCCAGTAGTAACCCCGGGACAAGGAATGAGCAGTTCTTC. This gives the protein CASSNPGTRNEQFF.